These T cell receptor beta chains were read from a single sample in a study of CD8 T cells in Susac syndrome. TCRdb re-analysed the immunoSEQ multiplex PCR reads in MiXCR, keeping a single row per CDR3 protein. This sample carries around 300,000 distinct CDR3 sequences, 89% of them seen once, and the ten largest clones take around 0.18%. The specimen sequenced was CD8+ T cells from PBMCs. These receptors all come from a human donor with multiple sclerosis. The conserved cysteine and the conserved F or W are not part of the CDR3 here. Fields, in order: V gene, D gene, CDR3 protein. A D gene is named only where the DNA matches it firmly.

V: TRBV30
D: -
CDR3: AWSVAKNTEAF

V: TRBV25-1
D: TRBD1
CDR3: ASSDDRVGIYNEQF

V: TRBV20-1
D: TRBD2
CDR3: SARDTFGGRPYNEQF

V: TRBV6-2/TRBV6-3
D: -
CDR3: ASAKWVSSTDTQY

V: TRBV7-9
D: -
CDR3: ASSLGAGISYEQY

V: TRBV12-3/TRBV12-4
D: TRBD1
CDR3: ASRSPGQGGNTIY

V: TRBV9
D: -
CDR3: ASSVSGARNTIY

V: TRBV12-3/TRBV12-4
D: -
CDR3: ASSFDSGGDQPQH

V: TRBV27
D: TRBD1
CDR3: ASSSSTPGTGYTGELF

V: TRBV7-6
D: TRBD1
CDR3: ASTISAGTGSYEQY

V: TRBV18
D: TRBD2
CDR3: ASSPPLAGRTYEQY

V: TRBV7-8
D: -
CDR3: ASSFWGETQY

V: TRBV30
D: -
CDR3: AWSVPRVGWSTQY

V: TRBV4-3
D: -
CDR3: ASSQDGIGNGYT

V: TRBV19
D: -
CDR3: ASTPFGTNNEQF

V: TRBV7-3
D: TRBD1
CDR3: ASSSHGQGNTGELF

V: TRBV6-2/TRBV6-3
D: -
CDR3: ASSPTVDSSYEQY